This T cell receptor (beta chain) was captured in a study of blood T cells in healthy people across ages (dated by TCRdb to the mid-2010s). About the study as a whole: In model experiments, template switching captured about one uniquely barcoded TCR beta cDNA molecule for every two T cells. To track age-related changes in TCR beta repertoire diversity, the study relied on deep sequencing normalized with unique cDNA molecular identifiers. The donors were split into four age groups: young (average about 15 years), middle-aged (39), aged (roughly 65) and long-lived (roughly 77). To avoid experimental bias, donors of different ages were spread randomly across the sequencing lanes. The study analyzed two additional independent replicas of 1 million unique cDNA reads from the same blood draw for two donors, one aged 18 to 30 and one aged 80 or older. The investigation overall reported the following: Compared with the aged group, more naive CD4+ T cells, fewer expanded clones and increased TCR diversity were shown by the long-lived group, suggesting age selection. Observed TCR beta diversity per million T cells fell roughly linearly with age, and a significant reduction was already apparent by age around 44. Observed TCR beta diversity correlated strongly with the percentage of naive T cells measured by flow cytometry. Because the CMV infection status of the donors was unknown, age-related changes in expanded clonotypes may potentially have been confounded. Conclusive comparison of naive and antigen-experienced compartments was prevented by the profiling of bulk unsorted PBMCs. Estimates of total diversity from one million sequenced T cells were regarded as lower bounds and underestimates.

This clonotype has just one count. This receptor's antigen is unknown. One base away there is no much larger clone; base qualities are not given. Donors were roughly 40 systemically healthy Caucasian individuals from Russia aged roughly 6 to 100 years. Each donor gave roughly 9 milliliters of peripheral blood, drawn into EDTA-treated Vacutainer tubes. Ficoll-Paque density-gradient centrifugation was used to isolate PBMCs, with at least 6 million per sample. Total RNA, at least 6 micrograms per sample, was extracted from PBMCs with Trizol reagent. Naive CD45RAhigh/CD27high T cell percentages were measured by flow cytometry on a PBMC aliquot from every donor. Libraries were made using 5' RACE. TCRdb records Illumina HiSeq 2500 as the sequencer. The second PCR ran for about 6 to 11 cycles and used a J-beta primer mix along with a sample-barcoded 5' primer. A template-switch 5' adaptor carrying 12 random nucleotides introduced a unique molecular identifier onto each TCR beta cDNA molecule. At least 2.5 million CDR3-containing paired-end reads were obtained from each sample. First-strand cDNA was synthesized from all RNA with the Mint cDNA synthesis kit, primed by a TRBC-specific oligonucleotide. Following uracil-DNA glycosylase treatment, a first 18-cycle PCR with universal primers M1SS and BC2_uni_R was performed on all cDNA. Turning to the authors' computational methods: For normalization, 1 million high-quality reads were randomly selected from each sample, with every read carrying a distinct molecular identifier. Reads sharing molecular identifiers were discarded rather than binned into consensus sequences. MiTCR, with a Q25 quality threshold and the strictest error-elimination algorithm, was used for CDR3 identification, clonotype clustering and error correction. Lower-bound total TCR beta diversity was estimated with a nonparametric unseen species model using Euler transformation. TCRdb trimmed the raw reads at Q25, called clones with MiXCR and kept productive beta chains. Each CDR3 protein appears once, grouped with its most common genes and DNA. TCRdb's processing, not the authors', yielded these V and J calls. Counted in this sample were over a million distinct CDR3 sequences; 42% of them appeared once. Roughly 7.7% of the sample is in the top ten clones.

CDR1 and CDR2 (DFQATT, SNEGSKA) derive from the germline V gene (reference sequence). Counted from cysteine to phenylalanine, this CDR3 has 16 amino acids. This entry keeps only the CDR3 DNA: 48 bases, framed from base 1. Sample: blood. The receptor comes from a woman between 18 and 29 years old in good health. The chain was built from TRBV20-1 and TRBJ2-7; TRBD2 aligns with 10 central bases. CDR3 loop: CRASSGGNTFINEQYF. The DNA is as follows: TGCAGGGCTTCTAGCGGGGGCAACACATTCATCAATGAGCAGTACTTC.